These 18 T cell receptor beta chains were sequenced from one sample in a study of blood T cells in healthy people across ages. A sample-barcoded 5' primer and a J-beta primer mix were used in a second PCR of roughly 7 to 12 cycles. One entry per CDR3 protein, called by TCRdb with MiXCR from the 5' RACE reads. This sample has more than 1,400,000 distinct CDR3 sequences, with 35% to 45% found just once. Sequencing used blood. These TCRs come from a woman under 30 in good health.

The rearrangement links TRBV28 to TRBJ1-2; D call uncertain. The CDR3 covers 16 residues. CDR1 and CDR2 (germline): MDHEN, SYDVKM. V lost 2 bases and J lost 7, with 20 bases in between. The CDR3 region is CASSLASQAQTGGYTF. In DNA, the CDR3 is TGTGCCAGCAGTTTAGCATCCCAGGCGCAGACGGGTGGCTACACCTTC.

The J gene is TRBJ2-7, the V gene TRBV2; 8 bases line up with TRBD1. V shed 4 bases and J 3 bases; nucleotides not matched to a gene: 5. The germline CDR1 and CDR2 sequences are SNHLY and FYNNEI. The CDR3 totals 14 residues. CDR3 coding DNA: TGTGCCAGCAGTGCAGGGGGCGCCTTCTACGAGCAGTACTTC. Translating gives CASSAGGAFYEQYF.

This clonotype occurred a few times. The rearrangement links TRBV5-1 to TRBJ2-1, with D perhaps TRBD2 (7 bases). Per germline, CDR1 SGHRS and CDR2 YFSETQ. Trimming shortened V by 0 bases and J by 5 bases, and 18 bases separated the two germline ends. There are 17 residues in the CDR3. This CDR3 reads CASSLAGIGGPHNEQFF. DNA for the CDR3: TGCGCCAGCAGCTTGGCCGGTATCGGGGGGCCCCACAATGAGCAGTTCTTC.

V is TRBV4-2 and J is TRBJ1-5, with D tentatively TRBD1 (5 bases). Germline loops: CDR1 LGHNA, CDR2 YNFKEQ. The CDR3 length is 15 residues. V lost 3 bases and J lost 0, with 9 bases in between. The CDR3 spells CASSQTVYSNQPQHF. CDR3 sequence (DNA): TGTGCCAGCAGCCAGACAGTTTATAGCAATCAGCCCCAGCATTTT.

This clonotype was seen more than once but under ten times. The V gene is TRBV6-7, the J gene TRBJ2-7; 9 bases match TRBD2. TRBV6-7 is given ORF status, its function remaining uncertain. CDR3 length equals 13 residues. Trimming at V came to 11 bases and at J to 3 bases, leaving 8 bases not matched to a gene. The CDR3 DNA is TGTGCCTGCTGGACTAGCGAGGACTACGAGCAGTACTTC. Encoded protein: CACWTSEDYEQYF.

This clonotype showed up just a few times. The V call is TRBV6-2 or TRBV6-3, the J call TRBJ2-7, with D unclear. Germline V gene lookup returns CDR1 MNHEY and CDR2 SVGEGT. Trimming left V 7 bases short and J 6 bases short, with 7 bases between. The CDR3 has 10 amino acids. The CDR3: CASNSGEQYF. CDR3 bases: TGTGCCAGCAACTCAGGCGAGCAGTACTTC.

This clonotype was seen repeatedly, ten times or more. V gene TRBV20-1 combines with J gene TRBJ1-1, with D possibly TRBD1 on 5 matching bases. CDR3 size: 12 residues. Germline CDR1 is DFQATT and CDR2 is SNEGSKA (reference sequence). Trimming shortened V by 5 bases and J by 1 base, and 8 bases separated the two germline ends. CDR3: CSAPQGNTEAFF. CDR3 in DNA: TGCAGTGCTCCTCAGGGGAACACTGAAGCTTTCTTT.

The chain is built from TRBV15 and TRBJ2-3, with TRBD1 matching over 7 bases. This CDR3 comprises 16 residues. Germline CDR1 LNHNV, CDR2 YYDKDF (reference sequence). J gave up 5 bases and V 0 bases, and 8 bases lay outside the gene matches. The CDR3 reads CATSREGGRVKDTQYF. The DNA of the CDR3 is TGTGCCACCAGCAGAGAAGGGGGCCGCGTTAAAGATACGCAGTATTTT.

This clonotype has more than one count but fewer than ten. The genes are TRBV25-1 and TRBJ1-2, with TRBD1 as a possible D gene (6 bases). This CDR3 region has 13 residues. Trimming stripped 8 bases from V and 6 bases from J, with 16 bases between. The germline CDR1 and CDR2 sequences are MGHDK and SYGVNS. This CDR3 reads CASVDSGVNGYTF. The CDR3 bases are TGTGCCAGCGTTGATTCAGGGGTTAATGGCTACACCTTC.

This chain uses TRBV2 with TRBJ1-2, with D uncertain. V lost 3 bases and J lost 3, with 8 bases in between. The CDR3 runs to 13 residues. Germline values: CDR1 SNHLY, CDR2 FYNNEI. In nucleotides, the CDR3 is TGTGCCAGCAGTGACAACGTGTACTATGGCTACACCTTC. Translated: CASSDNVYYGYTF.

This clonotype was seen a few times. The chain uses TRBV20-1 and TRBJ2-5; 7 bases map to TRBD2. Germline V gives CDR1 DFQATT, CDR2 SNEGSKA (reference sequence). The ends lost 1 base at V and 1 base at J; junction bases unmatched: 6. The CDR3 is 15 amino acids. In nucleotides, the CDR3 is TGCAGTGCTAGAGTTCCGGGAGGACTCCAAGAGACCCAGTACTTC. Encoded protein: CSARVPGGLQETQYF.

The chain combines TRBV6-6 with TRBJ1-2; D ambiguous. Germline V gene data show CDR1 as MNHNY and CDR2 as SVGAGI (reference sequence). The CDR3 is 16 residues long. The V gene lost 0 bases and the J gene lost 2 bases, with 13 bases spanning the gap. The CDR3 loop is CASSYSTGLPNYGYTF. CDR3 DNA sequence: TGTGCCAGCAGTTACTCGACCGGGCTTCCCAACTATGGCTACACCTTC.

This chain links TRBV30 with TRBJ2-4; D tentatively reads TRBD1 or TRBD2 (7 bases each). The CDR3 spans 14 residues. Per germline, CDR1 GTSNPN and CDR2 SVGIG (reference sequence). Trimming took off 8 bases at V and 4 bases at J, with 18 bases between the two ends. The CDR3 is CAGGGPGQKNIQYF. The CDR3 region has the DNA TGTGCCGGGGGGGGACCGGGACAGAAAAACATTCAGTACTTC. The complete variable domain, with remaining parts taken from reference TRBV30 and TRBJ2-4, reads SQTIHQWPATLVQPVGSPLSLECTVEGTSNPNLYWYRQAAGRGLQLLFYSVGIGQISSEVPQNLSASRPQDRQFILSSKKLLLSDSGFYLCAGGGPGQKNIQYFGAGTRLSVL.

The rearrangement links TRBV25-1 to TRBJ2-4, with a weak D call TRBD1 (5 bases). CDR3 length: 13 residues. V dropped 7 bases and J dropped 0 bases, with 7 bases sitting between them. Germline V lookup: CDR1 MGHDK, CDR2 SYGVNS. In DNA form, the CDR3 reads TGTGCCAGCAACGACAGAGCCAAAAACATTCAGTACTTC. It yields the protein CASNDRAKNIQYF. The variable domain in full, completed from reference TRBV25-1 and TRBJ2-4, reads EADIYQTPRYLVIGTGKKITLECSQTMGHDKMYWYQQDPGMELHLIHYSYGVNSTEKGDLSSESTVSRIRTEHFPLTLESARPSHTSQYLCASNDRAKNIQYFGAGTRLSVL.

This clonotype has only a few counts. The rearrangement links TRBV7-2 to TRBJ2-5; 8 nucleotides line up with TRBD1. The J call may be in error: the DNA end matches TRBJ2-7 better. The germline gives CDR1 SGHTA, CDR2 FQGNSA. The CDR3 is 15 residues long. CDR3 protein: CASSSRGTGPYEQYF. In DNA, the CDR3 is TGTGCCAGCAGCTCAAGGGGGACAGGACCCTACGAGCAGTACTTC.

This chain joins TRBV12-5 and TRBJ2-1; D perhaps matches TRBD2 (6 bases). CDR3 size: 15 residues. The germline gives CDR1 LGHNT, CDR2 FRNRAP. The V end lost 6 bases, the J end lost 13 bases, and 25 bases lay between the germline ends. CDR3 loop: CASGWDGTLQETQFF. The CDR3 DNA follows: TGTGCTAGTGGGTGGGACGGGACTCTACAAGAGACCCAGTTCTTC.

The chain has TRBV15 and TRBJ1-1; a weak D match, TRBD1 (6 bases). Germline V gives CDR1 LNHNV, CDR2 YYDKDF (reference sequence). Trimming stripped 1 base from V and 4 bases from J, with 19 bases between. This CDR3 comprises 17 residues. CDR3 bases: TGTGCCACCAGCAGAGGGTGGGCTTGGCAGGGGTCCACTGAAGCTTTCTTT. As protein: CATSRGWAWQGSTEAFF.

In its sample, this clonotype was seen a few times. The DNA of the CDR3 is TGTGCCAGCAGCAGAACCTCCGGGACCGCCAGGGAGCAGTTCTTC. Protein sequence: CASSRTSGTAREQFF. The chain recombines TRBV6-2 or TRBV6-3 with TRBJ2-1; D possibly matches TRBD1 or TRBD2 (5 bases each). Germline CDR1 reads MNHEY; CDR2 reads SVGEGT. Between the trimmed V and J ends, which lost 6 bases and 10 bases, there was a span of 22 bases. The CDR3 contains 15 residues.